The 27 T cell receptor beta chains given below trace back to one sample, sequenced in a study of radiotherapy plus CTLA-4 blockade in lung cancer. The assay was immunoSEQ multiplex PCR, and TCRdb's table has in-frame clones only and misses some. This repertoire shows approximately 89,000 clones, approximately 83% found once; its top ten account for roughly 15%. Sequencing was performed on peripheral blood, taken from a patient treated with radiotherapy plus ipilimumab. All receptors come from a human donor with non-small cell lung cancer that progressed on radiotherapy plus ipilimumab.

The chain employs TRBV6-6 and TRBJ1-4; no definite D call. V was shortened by 5 bases and J by 3 bases, with 13 bases between the two germline ends. The CDR3 is 15 amino acids. Per germline, CDR1 MNHNY and CDR2 SVGAGI (reference sequence). Here the CDR3 reads CASSPLGVANEKLFF. In DNA form, the CDR3 reads TGTGCCAGCAGTCCCCTGGGAGTTGCTAATGAAAAACTGTTTTTT.

The V and J genes are TRBV7-8 and TRBJ1-1; D unresolved. Trimming shortened V by 7 bases and J by 6 bases, and 15 bases separated the two germline ends. The CDR3 length is 13 residues. Germline V lookup: CDR1 SGHVS, CDR2 FQNEAQ. The CDR3 DNA is TGTGCCAGCACCCCCCTCCTTGGGGCTGAAGCTTTCTTT. Encoded protein: CASTPLLGAEAFF.

J is TRBJ1-1 and V is TRBV9; D gene uncertain. Germline CDR1 SGDLS, CDR2 YYNGEE. This CDR3 is built from 13 residues. V shed 4 bases and J shed 7 bases, with 14 bases lying between them. The CDR3 protein is CASSSPMAGEAFF. CDR3 nucleotides: TGTGCCAGCAGCTCTCCCATGGCGGGTGAAGCTTTCTTT.

The chain carries TRBV5-6 and TRBJ1-5; possible D gene TRBD1, 5 bases. Between the trimmed V and J ends, which lost 0 bases and 2 bases, there was a span of 9 bases. CDR3 length: 15 residues. Germline V lookup: CDR1 SGHDT, CDR2 YYEEEE. CDR3 bases: TGTGCCAGCAGCTTGGTTGACAGCCGCAATCAGCCCCAGCATTTT. Translating it yields CASSLVDSRNQPQHF.

This rearrangement joins TRBV5-6 to TRBJ2-1, with D possibly being TRBD1 or TRBD2 (5 bases each). V was pared by 2 bases and J by 0 bases, with 12 bases between. This CDR3 region has 16 residues. Germline V gene sequence: CDR1 SGHDT, CDR2 YYEEEE. The CDR3 sequence: CASSFMRGNSYNEQFF. For the CDR3, the DNA is TGTGCCAGCAGCTTCATGAGGGGCAACTCCTACAATGAGCAGTTCTTC. Complete variable domain (other parts from reference TRBV5-6 and TRBJ2-1): DAGVTQSPTHLIKTRGQQVTLRCSPKSGHDTVSWYQQALGQGPQFIFQYYEEEERQRGNFPDRFSGHQFPNYSSELNVNALLLGDSALYLCASSFMRGNSYNEQFFGPGTRLTVL.

The rearrangement links TRBV10-3 to TRBJ1-2; possibly TRBD1 for D (6 bases). Germline CDR1 reads ENHRY; CDR2 reads SYGVKD. This CDR3 is 19 amino acids long. The V and J ends lost 5 bases and 4 bases respectively, with 29 bases between them. CDR3 DNA sequence: TGTGCCATCAGTCCCCGGGGACATCTGGTTGTCGAGCAGGCCTATGGCTACACCTTC. Its translation is CAISPRGHLVVEQAYGYTF.

The chain employs TRBV7-2 and TRBJ2-1, with 13 bases that match TRBD2. The germline V gene encodes CDR1 SGHTA and CDR2 FQGNSA. The CDR3 runs to 13 residues. J gave up 15 bases and V 3 bases, and 5 bases lay outside the gene matches. The CDR3 is CASSFGTSGAPFF. The CDR3 DNA follows: TGTGCCAGCAGCTTCGGGACTAGCGGGGCGCCGTTCTTC. Full variable domain (rest looked up from reference TRBV7-2 and TRBJ2-1): GAGVSQSPSNKVTEKGKDVELRCDPISGHTALYWYRQSLGQGLEFLIYFQGNSAPDKSGLPSDRFSAERTGGSVSTLTIQRTQQEDSAVYLCASSFGTSGAPFFGPGTRLTVL.

The rearrangement uses TRBV28 and TRBJ1-2; D unclear. With 3 bases removed from V and 6 bases from J, the gap between germline ends came to 5 bases. Germline CDR1 is MDHEN and CDR2 is SYDVKM. The CDR3 runs 11 residues. This CDR3 reads CASSFLDGYTF. The CDR3 nucleotides read TGTGCCAGCAGTTTTTTGGATGGCTACACCTTC.

The V and J genes are TRBV30 and TRBJ2-6; D gene uncertain. This CDR3 spans 16 amino acids. V gave up 4 bases and J gave up 3 bases, with 16 bases separating them. The germline V gene encodes CDR1 GTSNPN and CDR2 SVGIG (reference sequence). DNA for the CDR3: TGTGCCTGGACCTCGAGACCTCGAGGTGGGGCCAACGTCCTGACTTTC. It is translated as CAWTSRPRGGANVLTF.

The chain links TRBV30 to TRBJ1-4; a weak D match, TRBD1 (6 bases). V shed 0 bases and J shed 8 bases, with 10 bases lying between them. CDR1 GTSNPN and CDR2 SVGIG come from the germline V gene (reference sequence). This CDR3 has 13 residues. The CDR3 here is CAWSVGAREKLFF. CDR3 nucleotides: TGTGCCTGGAGTGTGGGGGCTCGGGAAAAACTGTTTTTT. Based on the CDR3 plus reference TRBV30 and TRBJ1-4, the full variable domain is SQTIHQWPATLVQPVGSPLSLECTVEGTSNPNLYWYRQAAGRGLQLLFYSVGIGQISSEVPQNLSASRPQDRQFILSSKKLLLSDSGFYLCAWSVGAREKLFFGSGTQLSVL.

CDR3 sequence: CAISESEWKKGYTF. In DNA, the CDR3 is TGTGCCATCAGTGAGTCGGAGTGGAAGAAGGGCTACACCTTC. The V call is TRBV10-3, the J call TRBJ1-2; D ambiguous. The CDR3 is 14 residues long. The germline V gene encodes CDR1 ENHRY and CDR2 SYGVKD. The V end was cut by 0 bases, the J end by 8 bases, with 13 bases between.

As to this clone: Other nucleotide sequences from this sample produce the same CDR3. This chain connects TRBV30 to TRBJ1-2; 9 positions agree with TRBD1. This CDR3 region has 13 residues. CDR1 and CDR2 (germline): GTSNPN, SVGIG (reference sequence). V shed 2 bases, J shed 8 bases, and the junction held 6 bases outside the gene matches. The CDR3 reads CAWSSQGAGGYTF. In DNA, the CDR3 is TGTGCCTGGAGTTCACAGGGGGCTGGGGGCTACACCTTC. Together with reference TRBV30 and TRBJ1-2, the CDR3 gives the full variable domain: SQTIHQWPATLVQPVGSPLSLECTVEGTSNPNLYWYRQAAGRGLQLLFYSVGIGQISSEVPQNLSASRPQDRQFILSSKKLLLSDSGFYLCAWSSQGAGGYTFGSGTRLTVV.

The genes are TRBV19 and TRBJ1-1; 9 positions match TRBD1. Trimming took 8 bases from V and 6 from J; bases not matched to a gene: 13. The CDR3 is 15 residues long. Germline V gene data show CDR1 as LNHDA and CDR2 as SQIVND (reference sequence). In DNA, the CDR3 is TGTGCCAGTCGGACAGGGGCACGCCCAAATTCTGAAGCTTTCTTT. As protein: CASRTGARPNSEAFF.

This sequence joins TRBV7-2 and TRBJ2-1; 13 bases map to TRBD2. CDR3 length equals 16 residues. Losses at the gene ends were 5 bases for V and 7 bases for J; bases not matched to a gene: 8. CDR1 and CDR2 from the germline V gene are SGHTA and FQGNSA. CDR3 sequence reads: CASSPRLAGGGNEQFF. CDR3 coding DNA: TGTGCCAGCAGCCCGCGACTAGCGGGAGGAGGGAATGAGCAGTTCTTC.

The chain is built from TRBV19 and TRBJ2-1; 7 nucleotides line up with TRBD1. Germline CDR1 is LNHDA and CDR2 is SQIVND (reference sequence). The CDR3 totals 15 residues. V was clipped by 4 bases and J by 5 bases; unmatched bases: 8. The CDR3: CASSKYTGQHNEQFF. The CDR3 region has the DNA TGTGCCAGTAGTAAATATACGGGACAGCACAATGAGCAGTTCTTC.

CDR3 sequence reads: CASSPSGSLNEQYF. The CDR3 DNA is TGTGCCAGCAGCCCTAGCGGGAGCCTGAACGAGCAGTACTTC. This chain uses TRBV9 with TRBJ2-7; 10 bases are shared with TRBD2. Germline V gene data show CDR1 as SGDLS and CDR2 as YYNGEE. The CDR3 is made up of 14 amino acids. V dropped 4 bases and J dropped 5; count of bases not matched to a gene: 6.

The chain links TRBV7-9 to TRBJ2-5; TRBD2 matches at 7 bases. The germline V gene has CDR1 SEHNR and CDR2 FQNEAQ (reference sequence). The V and J ends lost 6 bases and 5 bases, in that order; junction bases with no gene match: 6. This CDR3 is 13 amino acids long. The CDR3 is CASSLGGFETQYF. The CDR3 DNA sequence: TGTGCCAGCAGTTTGGGGGGGTTTGAGACCCAGTACTTC.

This clone has more than one count but fewer than ten. The chain combines TRBV7-9 with TRBJ1-2; tentatively, D is TRBD1 (5 bases). Germline loops: CDR1 SEHNR, CDR2 FQNEAQ (reference sequence). This CDR3 spans 12 amino acids. CDR3 amino acids: CVTAQGSYGYTF. The CDR3 DNA sequence: TGTGTCACGGCGCAGGGTAGCTATGGCTACACCTTC.

The J gene is TRBJ2-2, the V gene TRBV10-3; 7 bases match TRBD1. CDR1 and CDR2 from the germline V gene are ENHRY and SYGVKD. CDR3 length: 14 residues. V shed 11 bases, J shed 0 bases, and the junction held 6 bases outside the gene matches. In DNA form, the CDR3 reads TGTGCCGCAAGGACAGGACCGAACACCGGGGAGCTGTTTTTT. Residues: CAARTGPNTGELFF.

V usage is TRBV1 and J usage is TRBJ1-2. TRBV1 is described as a pseudogene. The CDR3 totals 19 residues. CDR3 in DNA: TGCACCAGCAGCCAAGGAAGACTAGTACAGGGAGGGAGTAACTATGGCTACACCTTC. Amino acid sequence: CTSSQGRLVQGGSNYGYTF.

The chain employs TRBV19 and TRBJ1-1; D remains ambiguous. CDR3 length equals 13 residues. V lost 0 bases to trimming and J lost 6 bases, with 8 bases between them. The germline gives CDR1 LNHDA, CDR2 SQIVND (reference sequence). CDR3 DNA sequence: TGTGCCAGTAGTATAGAGGCAAGGGCTGAAGCTTTCTTT. Its protein is CASSIEARAEAFF.

The chain carries TRBV7-3 and TRBJ2-2; D is undetermined. This CDR3 is built from 12 residues. Germline V gives CDR1 SGHTA, CDR2 FQGTGA. V was shortened by 3 bases and J by 4 bases, with 3 bases between the two germline ends. The CDR3 nucleotides read TGTGCCAGCAGCTTTGCCACCGGGGAGCTGTTTTTT. Its translation: CASSFATGELFF.

The gene calls are TRBV6-5 and TRBJ1-5; the D is unclear. The V end lost 3 bases, the J end lost 7 bases, and 10 bases lay between the germline ends. The CDR3 loop spans 13 amino acids. Germline V lookup: CDR1 MNHEY, CDR2 SVGAGI. The CDR3 here is CASSYRADQPQHF. The CDR3 nucleotides read TGTGCCAGCAGTTATAGGGCGGACCAGCCCCAGCATTTT.

Notes on this clone: The sample contains more than one DNA sequence encoding this CDR3. The chain employs TRBV5-1 and TRBJ2-5; 7 bases agree with TRBD1. V was clipped by 2 bases and J by 2 bases; unmatched bases: 6. Germline assignment: CDR1 SGHRS and CDR2 YFSETQ. The CDR3 totals 15 residues. DNA of the CDR3: TGCGCCAGCAGCTTAGGACAGGTTCCACAAGAGACCCAGTACTTC. Translating gives CASSLGQVPQETQYF. Complete variable domain (other parts from reference TRBV5-1 and TRBJ2-5): KAGVTQTPRYLIKTRGQQVTLSCSPISGHRSVSWYQQTPGQGLQFLFEYFSETQRNKGNFPGRFSGRQFSNSRSEMNVSTLELGDSALYLCASSLGQVPQETQYFGPGTRLLVL.

The CDR3 reads CASSQGQGKSYNEQFF. The CDR3 DNA follows: TGCGCCAGCAGCCAAGGTCAGGGTAAGTCCTACAATGAGCAGTTCTTC. V usage is TRBV4-1 and J usage is TRBJ2-1; maybe TRBD1 (5 bases). V was clipped by 1 base and J by 1 base, with 11 bases between them. The germline CDR1 and CDR2 sequences are MGHRA and YSYEKL. This CDR3 is built from 16 residues.

V and J are TRBV30 and TRBJ2-1; the match to TRBD2 covers 11 bases. The J segment lost 6 bases and the V segment lost 8 bases, leaving 3 bases of the junction unmatched. The germline V gene encodes CDR1 GTSNPN and CDR2 SVGIG (reference sequence). The CDR3 runs 12 residues. The CDR3 sequence is CALAGGPNEQFF. CDR3 in DNA: TGTGCCCTAGCGGGGGGCCCCAATGAGCAGTTCTTC.

The chain couples TRBV18 to TRBJ2-6; D remains ambiguous. The CDR3 runs 15 residues. The ends were cut back, 6 bases at V and 0 bases at J, with 9 bases in the middle. Germline V CDR1 and CDR2: KGHSH, LQKENI. CDR3 sequence reads: CASSLRVSGANVLTF. The CDR3 DNA follows: TGTGCCAGCTCCCTCCGGGTCTCTGGGGCCAACGTCCTGACTTTC. The full variable domain, in which reference TRBV18 and TRBJ2-6 provide the parts outside the CDR3, is NAGVMQNPRHLVRRRGQEARLRCSPMKGHSHVYWYRQLPEEGLKFMVYLQKENIIDESGMPKERFSAEFPKEGPSILRIQQVVRGDSAAYFCASSLRVSGANVLTFGAGSRLTVL.